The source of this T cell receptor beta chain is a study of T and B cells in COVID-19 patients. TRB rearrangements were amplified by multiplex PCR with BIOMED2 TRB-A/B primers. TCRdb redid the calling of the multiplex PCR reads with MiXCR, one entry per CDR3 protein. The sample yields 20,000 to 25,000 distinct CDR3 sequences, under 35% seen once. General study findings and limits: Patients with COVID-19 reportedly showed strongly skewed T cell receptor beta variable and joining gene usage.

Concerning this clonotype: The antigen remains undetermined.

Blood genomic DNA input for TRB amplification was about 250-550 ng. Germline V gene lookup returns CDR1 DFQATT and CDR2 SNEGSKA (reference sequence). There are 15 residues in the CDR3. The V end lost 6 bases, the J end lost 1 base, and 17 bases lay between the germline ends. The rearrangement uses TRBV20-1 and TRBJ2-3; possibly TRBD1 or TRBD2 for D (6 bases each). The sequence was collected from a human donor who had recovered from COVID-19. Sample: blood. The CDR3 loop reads CSATQRGAGTDTQYF. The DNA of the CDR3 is TGCAGTGCAACGCAGAGGGGGGCTGGCACAGATACGCAGTATTTT.